This record looks at one T cell receptor beta chain sequence and its context. The antigen is unknown. These data are taken from a study of shared clonotypes between healthy human individuals. Study-wide points: Clonotype sharing across a few donors was observed for about 4.8% of naive CD4 clonotypes.

CDR3 length: 12 residues. The V gene's germline CDR1 is MNHEY and CDR2 SMNVEV (reference sequence). Trimming removed 5 bases at V and 8 bases at J, with 11 bases between. Generated by immunoSEQ multiplex PCR, the TCRdb table keeps only in-frame clones and is missing some. There are 750,000 to 1,000,000 clones in the sample; approximately 92% occur only once, and approximately 25% lies in the top ten. CD45RO-negative, CCR7-positively selected cells formed the naive CD8 fraction, excluding terminally differentiated effector memory CD45RA+ cells. The sequenced material came from naive CD8+ T cells sorted from blood. The rearrangement joins TRBV27 to TRBJ2-3, with a tentative D call TRBD2 (6 bases). The clonotype was recovered from a man between 25 and 39 years old in good health. The CDR3 protein is CASSIRAGTQYF. The CDR3 DNA reads as TGTGCCAGCAGTATACGAGCGGGTACGCAGTATTTT.